One and the same sample provided the 5 T cell receptor beta chains below, sequenced in a study of vaccination and CD4 T cells after COVID-19. Regarding treatment: roughly 10-day PBMC culture with coronavirus spike peptide pools or control peptides (ViraFEST assay). No antigens are known for them. With the Oncomine TCR Beta short-read assay, DNA from cultured CD4+ T cells was sequenced. A single record per CDR3 protein comes from TCRdb applying MiXCR to the PCR reads. The table has 20,000 or so distinct CDR3 sequences, approximately 50% seen once. Source material: cultured CD4+ T cells from blood. The receptors here all came from a human donor with COVID-19.

The rearrangement joins TRBV5-4 to TRBJ2-7; no definite D call. This CDR3 spans 14 amino acids. CDR1 is SGHNT, CDR2 YYREEE, per germline (reference sequence). V lost 0 bases and J 0 bases, leaving 7 bases between the germline ends. CDR3 DNA sequence: TGTGCCAGCAGCTTGGGAGGATACTCCTACGAGCAGTACTTC. This encodes CASSLGGYSYEQYF. Complete variable domain (other parts from reference TRBV5-4 and TRBJ2-7): ETGVTQSPTHLIKTRGQQVTLRCSSQSGHNTVSWYQQALGQGPQFIFQYYREEENGRGNFPPRFSGLQFPNYSSELNVNALELDDSALYLCASSLGGYSYEQYFGPGTRLTVT.

The chain uses TRBV6-5 and TRBJ2-2; 9 bases line up with TRBD2. The V segment lost 0 bases and the J segment 0 bases; nucleotides outside the gene matches: 5. The CDR3 covers 18 residues. The germline gives CDR1 MNHEY, CDR2 SVGAGI. DNA of the CDR3: TGTGCCAGCAGTTACTCGTCGGCTAGCGGGGCGAACACCGGGGAGCTGTTTTTT. This translates into CASSYSSASGANTGELFF.

Worth noting for this clonotype: Its ends do not fully match the called genes, so a read error is possible. V and J are TRBV7-7 and TRBJ2-5; 11 nucleotides align to TRBD2. The CDR3 has 15 residues. Germline lookup yields CDR1 SSHAT and CDR2 FNYEAQ (reference sequence). The CDR3 sequence: CASSSQLAGAETQYF. The CDR3 DNA follows: TGTGCTAGCAGCTCACAACTAGCGGGGGCAGAGACCCAGTACTTC.

The chain uses TRBV20-1 and TRBJ1-3; 11 bases agree with TRBD1. Germline CDR1 DFQATT, CDR2 SNEGSKA (reference sequence). J gave up 5 bases and V 1 base, and 4 bases lay outside the gene matches. The CDR3 loop spans 15 amino acids. Written as DNA, the CDR3 is TGCAGTGCTAGAGGCGGGGACAGGGGGAGAAACACCATATATTTT. It codes for CSARGGDRGRNTIYF.

The V gene is TRBV20-1, the J gene TRBJ1-2; D is unresolved. Germline V CDR1 and CDR2: DFQATT, SNEGSKA (reference sequence). The CDR3 covers 14 residues. V was trimmed by 0 bases and J by 4 bases, leaving 12 bases between them. CDR3 in amino acids: CSARDTRLGYGYTF. The CDR3 DNA follows: TGCAGTGCTAGAGATACCCGTCTTGGCTATGGCTACACCTTC.